The next 2 T cell receptor beta chains were all read from a single sample in a study of T-cell memory formation after mild COVID-19. TCRdb reanalysed the 5' RACE reads using MiXCR and keeps one entry per CDR3 protein. The repertoire consists of around 80,000 distinct CDR3 sequences, with approximately 15% occurring once and the leading ten covering roughly a third. Material: PBMCs or a T cell subset sorted from them (not recorded which). All receptors come from an adult woman who had mild COVID-19 (a few samples of this study predate the infection). Cell type and time point are not known.

This clonotype turned up a few times. The J gene is TRBJ2-1, the V gene TRBV6-2 or TRBV6-3; 10 bases map to TRBD2. With 6 bases clipped from V and 2 bases from J, the junction kept 1 base outside the gene matches. The CDR3 totals 14 residues. Germline V gene sequence: CDR1 MNHEY, CDR2 SVGEGT. DNA of the CDR3: TGTGCCAGCAGCACTAGCGGGGCCTACAATGAGCAGTTCTTC. This translates into CASSTSGAYNEQFF.

The chain employs TRBV5-1 and TRBJ2-7; TRBD1 matches at 8 bases. Germline CDR1 is SGHRS and CDR2 is YFSETQ. V shed 3 bases, J shed 5 bases, and the junction held 7 bases outside the gene matches. CDR3 length equals 14 residues. In DNA form, the CDR3 reads TGCGCCAGCAGCTCAACGACAGGGGCAGACGAGCAGTACTTC. Its translation: CASSSTTGADEQYF.